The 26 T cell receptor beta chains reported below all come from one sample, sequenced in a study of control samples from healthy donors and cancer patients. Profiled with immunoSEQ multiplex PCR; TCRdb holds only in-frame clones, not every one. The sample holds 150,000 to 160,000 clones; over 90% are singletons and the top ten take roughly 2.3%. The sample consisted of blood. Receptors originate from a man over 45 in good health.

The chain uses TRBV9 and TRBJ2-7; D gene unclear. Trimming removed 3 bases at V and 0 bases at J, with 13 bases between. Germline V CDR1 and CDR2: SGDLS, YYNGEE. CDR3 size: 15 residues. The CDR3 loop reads CASSDGLAASYEQYF. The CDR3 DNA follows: TGTGCCAGCAGCGACGGCCTGGCGGCCTCCTACGAGCAGTACTTC.

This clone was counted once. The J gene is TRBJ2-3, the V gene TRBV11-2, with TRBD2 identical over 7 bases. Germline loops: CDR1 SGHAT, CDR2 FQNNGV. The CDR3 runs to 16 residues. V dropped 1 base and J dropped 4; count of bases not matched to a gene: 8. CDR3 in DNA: TGTGCCAGCAGCTTAGGTGTAGGGAGGGTAGCAGATACGCAGTATTTT. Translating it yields CASSLGVGRVADTQYF.

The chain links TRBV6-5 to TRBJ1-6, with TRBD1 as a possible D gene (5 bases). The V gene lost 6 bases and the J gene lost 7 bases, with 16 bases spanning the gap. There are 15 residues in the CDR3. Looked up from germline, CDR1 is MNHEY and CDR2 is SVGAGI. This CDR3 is CASRPFGTANSPLHF. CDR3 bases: TGTGCCAGCAGACCTTTCGGGACGGCAAATTCACCCCTCCACTTT.

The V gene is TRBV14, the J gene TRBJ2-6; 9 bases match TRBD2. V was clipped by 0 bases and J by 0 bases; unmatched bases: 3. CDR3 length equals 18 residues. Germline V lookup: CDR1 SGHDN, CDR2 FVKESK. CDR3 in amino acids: CASSQDWREGSGANVLTF. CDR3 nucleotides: TGTGCCAGCAGCCAAGATTGGCGGGAGGGCTCTGGGGCCAACGTCCTGACTTTC.

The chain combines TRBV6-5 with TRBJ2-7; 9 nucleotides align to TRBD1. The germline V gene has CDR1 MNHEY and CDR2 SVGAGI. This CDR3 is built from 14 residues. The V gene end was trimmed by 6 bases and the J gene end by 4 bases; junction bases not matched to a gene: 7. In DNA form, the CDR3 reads TGTGCCAGCAGCAACAGGGGGCGAGCTTACGAGCAGTACTTC. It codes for CASSNRGRAYEQYF.

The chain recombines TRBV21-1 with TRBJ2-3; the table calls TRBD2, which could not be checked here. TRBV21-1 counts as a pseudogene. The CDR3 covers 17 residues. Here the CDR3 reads CASSSRASGLAGDTQYF. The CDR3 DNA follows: TGTGCCAGCAGCTCGAGGGCTAGCGGGCTAGCCGGAGATACGCAGTATTTT.

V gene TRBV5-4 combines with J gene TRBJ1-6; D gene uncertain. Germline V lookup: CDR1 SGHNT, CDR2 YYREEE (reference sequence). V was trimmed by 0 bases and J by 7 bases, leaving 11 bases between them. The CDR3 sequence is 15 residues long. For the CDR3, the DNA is TGTGCCAGCAGCTTGGGAGGAACCTTAAATTCACCCCTCCACTTT. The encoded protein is CASSLGGTLNSPLHF.

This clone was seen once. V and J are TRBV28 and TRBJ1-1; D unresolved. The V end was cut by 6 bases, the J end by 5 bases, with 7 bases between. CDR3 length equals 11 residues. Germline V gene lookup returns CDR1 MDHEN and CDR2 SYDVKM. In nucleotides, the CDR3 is TGTGCCAGCAGCCGGGGAACTGAAGCTTTCTTT. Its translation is CASSRGTEAFF.

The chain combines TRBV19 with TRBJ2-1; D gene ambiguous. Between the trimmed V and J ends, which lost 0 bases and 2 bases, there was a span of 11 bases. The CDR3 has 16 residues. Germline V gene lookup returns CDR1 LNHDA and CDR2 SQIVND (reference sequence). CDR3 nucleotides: TGTGCCAGTAGTATAGATTCGGGCTCAGCCTACAATGAGCAGTTCTTC. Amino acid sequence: CASSIDSGSAYNEQFF.

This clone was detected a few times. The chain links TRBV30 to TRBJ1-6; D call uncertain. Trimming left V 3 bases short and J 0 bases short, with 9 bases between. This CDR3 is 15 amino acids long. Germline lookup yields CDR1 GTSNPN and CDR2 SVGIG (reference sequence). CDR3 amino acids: CAWSSVSSYNSPLHF. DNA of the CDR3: TGTGCCTGGAGCTCAGTGAGCTCCTATAATTCACCCCTCCACTTT.

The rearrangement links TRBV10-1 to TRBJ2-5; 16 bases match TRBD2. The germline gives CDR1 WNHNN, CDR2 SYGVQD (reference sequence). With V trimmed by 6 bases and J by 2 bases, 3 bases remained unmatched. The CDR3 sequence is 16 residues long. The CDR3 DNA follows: TGCGCCAGCAGCCCGGGACTAGCGGGAGGGCAAGAGACCCAGTACTTC. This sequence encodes CASSPGLAGGQETQYF.

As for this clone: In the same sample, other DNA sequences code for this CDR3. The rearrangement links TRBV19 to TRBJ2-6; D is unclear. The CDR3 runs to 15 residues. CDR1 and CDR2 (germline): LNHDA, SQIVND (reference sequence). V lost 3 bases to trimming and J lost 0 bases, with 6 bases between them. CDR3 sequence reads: CASSIQGSGANVLTF. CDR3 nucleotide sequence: TGTGCCAGTAGTATTCAAGGCTCTGGGGCCAACGTCCTGACTTTC.

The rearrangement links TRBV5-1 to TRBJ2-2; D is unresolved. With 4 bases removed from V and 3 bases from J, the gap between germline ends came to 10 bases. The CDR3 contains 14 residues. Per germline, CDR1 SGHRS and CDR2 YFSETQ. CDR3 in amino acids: CASSPDVHTGELFF. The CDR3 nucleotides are TGCGCCAGCAGCCCCGACGTTCACACCGGGGAGCTGTTTTTT.

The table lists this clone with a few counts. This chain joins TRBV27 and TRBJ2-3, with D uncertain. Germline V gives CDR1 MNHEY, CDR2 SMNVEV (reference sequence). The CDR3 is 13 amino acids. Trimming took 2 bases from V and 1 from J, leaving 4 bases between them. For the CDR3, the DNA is TGTGCCAGCAGTTTACGCGGCACAGATACGCAGTATTTT. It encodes CASSLRGTDTQYF.

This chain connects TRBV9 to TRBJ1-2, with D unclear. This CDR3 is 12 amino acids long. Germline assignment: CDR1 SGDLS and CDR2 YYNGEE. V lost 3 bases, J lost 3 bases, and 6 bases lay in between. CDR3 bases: TGTGCCAGCAGCGGACCGTACTATGGCTACACCTTC. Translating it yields CASSGPYYGYTF.

The CDR3 loop is CAISDLAGAETQYF. CDR3 nucleotide sequence: TGTGCCATCAGTGATCTAGCGGGAGCGGAGACCCAGTACTTC. This chain links TRBV10-3 with TRBJ2-5, with 10 nucleotides matching TRBD2. The germline V gene encodes CDR1 ENHRY and CDR2 SYGVKD. V lost 3 bases to trimming and J lost 5 bases; unmatched junction nucleotides: 3. This CDR3 comprises 14 residues.

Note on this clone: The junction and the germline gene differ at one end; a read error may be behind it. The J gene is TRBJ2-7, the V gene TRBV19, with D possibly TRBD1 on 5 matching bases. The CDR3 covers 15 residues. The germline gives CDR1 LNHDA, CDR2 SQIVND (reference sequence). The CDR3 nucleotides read TGTGCCAGTAGCTCCCGTGTGGGGCAGAAATACGGGCAGTACTTC. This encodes CASSSRVGQKYGQYF.

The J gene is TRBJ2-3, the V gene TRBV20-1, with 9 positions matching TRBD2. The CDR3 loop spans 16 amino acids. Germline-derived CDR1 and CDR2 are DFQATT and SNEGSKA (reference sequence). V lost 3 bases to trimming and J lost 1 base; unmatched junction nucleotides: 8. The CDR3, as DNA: TGCAGTGCTAGTACTCGGACTAGCGCGCGCACAGATACGCAGTATTTT. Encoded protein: CSASTRTSARTDTQYF.

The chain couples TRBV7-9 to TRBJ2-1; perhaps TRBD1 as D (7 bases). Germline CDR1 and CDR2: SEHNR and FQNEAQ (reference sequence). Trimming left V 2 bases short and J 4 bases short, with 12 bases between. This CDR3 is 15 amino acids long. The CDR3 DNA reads TGTGCCAGCAGCTTATTGGGGGGACAGTACAATGAGCAGTTCTTC. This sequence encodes CASSLLGGQYNEQFF. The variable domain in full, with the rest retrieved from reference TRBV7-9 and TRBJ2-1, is DTGVSQNPRHKITKRGQNVTFRCDPISEHNRLYWYRQTLGQGPEFLTYFQNEAQLEKSRLLSDRFSAERPKGSFSTLEIQRTEQGDSAMYLCASSLLGGQYNEQFFGPGTRLTVL.

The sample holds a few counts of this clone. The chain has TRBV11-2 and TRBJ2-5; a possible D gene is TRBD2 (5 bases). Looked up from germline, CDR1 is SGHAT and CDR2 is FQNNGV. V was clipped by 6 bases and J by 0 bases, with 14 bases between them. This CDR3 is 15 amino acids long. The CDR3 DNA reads TGTGCCAGCAGACCTATAGCGCGTAACCAAGAGACCCAGTACTTC. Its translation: CASRPIARNQETQYF. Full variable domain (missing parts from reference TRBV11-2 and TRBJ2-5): EAGVAQSPRYKIIEKRQSVAFWCNPISGHATLYWYQQILGQGPKLLIQFQNNGVVDDSQLPKDRFSAERLKGVDSTLKIQPAKLEDSAVYLCASRPIARNQETQYFGPGTRLLVL.

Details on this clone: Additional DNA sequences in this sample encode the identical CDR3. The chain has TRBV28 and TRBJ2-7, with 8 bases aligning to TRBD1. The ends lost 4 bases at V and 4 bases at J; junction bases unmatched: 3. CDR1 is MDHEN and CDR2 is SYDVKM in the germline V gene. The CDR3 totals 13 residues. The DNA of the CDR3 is TGTGCCAGCAGTTCCGGACAGGGTTACGAGCAGTACTTC. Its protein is CASSSGQGYEQYF.

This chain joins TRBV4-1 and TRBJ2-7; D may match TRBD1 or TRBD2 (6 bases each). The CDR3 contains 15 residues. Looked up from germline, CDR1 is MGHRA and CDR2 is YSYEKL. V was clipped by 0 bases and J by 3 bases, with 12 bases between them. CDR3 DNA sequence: TGCGCCAGCAGCCAAGAATACGGAGGGGGCTACGAGCAGTACTTC. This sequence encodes CASSQEYGGGYEQYF.

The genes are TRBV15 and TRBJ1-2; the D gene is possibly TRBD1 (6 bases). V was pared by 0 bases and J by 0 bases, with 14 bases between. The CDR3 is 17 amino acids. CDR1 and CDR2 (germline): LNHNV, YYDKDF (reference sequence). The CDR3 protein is CATSRDPGQRANYGYTF. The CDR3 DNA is TGTGCCACCAGCAGAGACCCCGGACAGAGGGCTAACTATGGCTACACCTTC.

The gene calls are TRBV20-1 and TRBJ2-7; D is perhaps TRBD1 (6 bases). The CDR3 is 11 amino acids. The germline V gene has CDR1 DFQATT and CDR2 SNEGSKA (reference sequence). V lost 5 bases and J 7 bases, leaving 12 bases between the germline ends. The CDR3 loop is CSALQGYEQYF. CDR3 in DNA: TGCAGTGCTTTACAGGGTTATGAGCAGTACTTC.

The DNA of the CDR3 is TGTGCCAGCAGCGGCGCGGGACTACCTTACAATGAGCAGTTCTTC. Translated: CASSGAGLPYNEQFF. The V call is TRBV9, the J call TRBJ2-1; the match to TRBD2 covers 7 bases. The V gene's germline CDR1 is SGDLS and CDR2 YYNGEE. The CDR3 runs to 15 residues. The V and J ends lost 3 bases and 4 bases, in that order; junction bases with no gene match: 7.

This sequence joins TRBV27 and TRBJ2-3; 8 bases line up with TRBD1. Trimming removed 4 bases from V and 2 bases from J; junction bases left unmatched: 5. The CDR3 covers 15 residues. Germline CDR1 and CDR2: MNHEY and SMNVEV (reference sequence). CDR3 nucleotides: TGTGCCAGCAGTTACGGACAGGGCTTCACAGATACGCAGTATTTT. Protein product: CASSYGQGFTDTQYF.